This T cell receptor (beta chain) came from a study of blood T cells in healthy people across ages. This clonotype came up a few times. Each donor gave ten milliliters of peripheral blood. This CDR3 region has 15 residues. Germline V gene sequence: CDR1 SEHNR, CDR2 FQNEAQ (reference sequence). Trimming pared 4 bases from V and 4 bases from J, leaving 16 bases between. It was with a sample-barcoded 5' primer and a J-beta primer mix that a second PCR of about 6 to 12 cycles was run. From each sample, at least 3 million paired-end reads containing CDR3 were obtained. TCRdb re-analysed the 5' RACE reads in MiXCR, keeping a single row per CDR3 protein. The sample has over 600,000 distinct CDR3 sequences; around 50% are singletons.

This sequence originates from a man in his forties in good health. The chain uses TRBV7-9 and TRBJ2-5; D may be TRBD1 (6 bases). The sample was blood. The CDR3 coding sequence is TGTGCCAGCAGCTCCTACAGGGCTGGGGCAGAGACCCAGTACTTC. This sequence encodes CASSSYRAGAETQYF.